Here is one TCR beta chain with its context. As yet, its antigen is unknown. It was second doses at about 4 or about 12 weeks that were pooled. The table came from immunoSEQ multiplex PCR; TCRdb's copy has only in-frame clones and leaves some out. Altogether under 130,000 clones are present, about 91% being singletons, with the ten largest covering approximately 40%. This specimen comes from a study of T cell responses to AZD1222 COVID-19 vaccine. V was pared by 4 bases and J by 5 bases, with 6 bases between. The CDR3 sequence is 12 residues long. General observations from the study: Recipients of two AZD1222 doses showed rising Spike-specific TCR breadth and depth. The donors showed a predominance of white British ancestry and of females, with possible underestimation of clonal diversity. At baseline, seropositivity was found in only 6 or 7 AZD1222 recipients.

The clonotype was recovered from an adult who received the AZD1222 COVID-19 vaccine. The sequencing used peripheral blood, collected 28 days after the second AZD1222 dose. V is TRBV23-1 and J is TRBJ2-1; D call uncertain. TRBV23-1 is labeled an ORF, and its function is uncertain. The CDR3, as DNA: TGCGCCAGCAGTCGACCGGACAATGAGCAGTTCTTC. It yields the protein CASSRPDNEQFF.